What follows are 18 T cell receptor beta chains derived from one specimen sequenced in a study of neoadjuvant anti-PD-1 for oral cavity cancer. The sample's time point: after neoadjuvant nivolumab, at surgical resection. Method: immunoSEQ multiplex PCR; TCRdb's copy keeps in-frame clones and lacks some. The sample has about 7,800 clones; 65% to 70% are singletons. This sample comprised PBMCs, obtained after nivolumab (anti-PD-1) treatment. These receptor sequences come from a person aged 35-79 years with oral cavity squamous cell carcinoma.

The genes are TRBV7-9 and TRBJ1-5; no clear D gene. There are 15 residues in the CDR3. From germline, CDR1 is SEHNR and CDR2 FQNEAQ (reference sequence). Trimming took off 4 bases at V and 5 bases at J, with 15 bases between the two ends. CDR3 in amino acids: CASSSSGPMDQPQHF. The CDR3 bases are TGTGCCAGCAGCTCGAGCGGGCCCATGGATCAGCCCCAGCATTTT.

V and J are TRBV19 and TRBJ2-2; a possible D gene is TRBD2 (5 bases). The germline V gene encodes CDR1 LNHDA and CDR2 SQIVND (reference sequence). CDR3 length: 16 residues. V gave up 1 base and J gave up 4 bases, with 13 bases separating them. The CDR3 sequence: CASSIVADSPTGELFF. CDR3 sequence (DNA): TGTGCCAGTAGTATAGTTGCGGACTCGCCCACCGGGGAGCTGTTTTTT.

This chain links TRBV6-6 with TRBJ2-7; 10 bases are a match to TRBD1. Germline CDR1 MNHNY, CDR2 SVGAGI (reference sequence). This CDR3 spans 14 amino acids. V lost 6 bases and J lost 1; bases outside the gene matches: 3. CDR3 loop: CASRWGQGSYEQYF. CDR3 bases: TGTGCCAGCAGGTGGGGACAGGGGTCCTACGAGCAGTACTTC.

V is TRBV11-3 and J is TRBJ2-1; either TRBD1 or TRBD2 may fit D (5 bases each). This CDR3 contains 14 residues. V lost 5 bases, J lost 7 bases, and 15 bases lay in between. Per the germline V gene, CDR1 is SGHNT and CDR2 is YENEEA. In DNA form, the CDR3 reads TGTGCCAGCAGCACCCGGGACGGGGAGAATGAGCAGTTCTTC. Its translation is CASSTRDGENEQFF.

This clone was counted a single time. V and J are TRBV18 and TRBJ2-7, with 13 bases lining up with TRBD2. There are 15 residues in the CDR3. Germline trimming cut 5 bases from V and 5 bases from J; bases unmatched to any gene: 6. The germline V gene has CDR1 KGHSH and CDR2 LQKENI. CDR3 bases: TGTGCCAGCTCAGAGACTAGCGGGGGGCTTCACGAGCAGTACTTC. The encoded protein is CASSETSGGLHEQYF.

The V call is TRBV4-3, the J call TRBJ1-4, with 9 bases lining up with TRBD1. The CDR3 extends over 16 amino acids. V shed 4 bases, J shed 5 bases, and the junction held 8 bases outside the gene matches. Looked up from germline, CDR1 is LGHNA and CDR2 is YSLEER. For the CDR3, the DNA is TGCGCCAGCAGCCCTACTTCCGGGACAGGGAATGAAAAACTGTTTTTT. It yields the protein CASSPTSGTGNEKLFF.

The chain joins TRBV5-6 to TRBJ2-5; TRBD1 matches at 8 bases. CDR1 is SGHDT, CDR2 YYEEEE, per germline. The CDR3 contains 14 residues. V shed 3 bases, J shed 4 bases, and the junction held 5 bases outside the gene matches. Here the CDR3 reads CASSSDRVRETQYF. CDR3 sequence (DNA): TGTGCCAGCAGCTCGGACAGGGTGAGAGAGACCCAGTACTTC.

The chain is built from TRBV5-1 and TRBJ2-7, with D perhaps matching TRBD1 (6 bases). This CDR3 is built from 15 residues. Germline V gene data show CDR1 as SGHRS and CDR2 as YFSETQ. V was pared by 0 bases and J by 6 bases, with 16 bases between. The CDR3 nucleotides read TGCGCCAGCAGCTTGGCAGGGGACCCCCGGCGCGAGCAGTACTTC. It translates to CASSLAGDPRREQYF.

This rearrangement joins TRBV15 to TRBJ2-1; D call uncertain. The CDR3 extends over 13 amino acids. CDR1 and CDR2 (germline): LNHNV, YYDKDF (reference sequence). Trimming removed 0 bases from V and 7 bases from J, with 7 bases in between. The CDR3 here is CATSRESRNEQFF. The DNA for the CDR3 is TGTGCCACCAGCAGAGAATCCAGGAATGAGCAGTTCTTC.

The rearrangement links TRBV7-9 to TRBJ2-3, with 8 bases lining up with TRBD2. Trimming at V came to 5 bases and at J to 2 bases, leaving 9 bases not matched to a gene. This CDR3 comprises 16 residues. Germline V lookup: CDR1 SEHNR, CDR2 FQNEAQ (reference sequence). In nucleotides, the CDR3 is TGTGCCAGCAGCCCAGGACCGGGGGGGTACACAGATACGCAGTATTTT. Translating it yields CASSPGPGGYTDTQYF.

This clone was seen a few times. This CDR3 reads CASSDGQGSNQPQHF. The CDR3 nucleotides read TGTGCCAGCAGTGACGGACAGGGGAGCAATCAGCCCCAGCATTTT. V usage is TRBV2 and J usage is TRBJ1-5; 9 positions agree with TRBD1. V lost 3 bases to trimming and J lost 1 base; unmatched junction nucleotides: 1. Germline V gene lookup returns CDR1 SNHLY and CDR2 FYNNEI. This CDR3 is 15 amino acids long.

The V gene is TRBV7-2, the J gene TRBJ1-6; perhaps TRBD1 as D (5 bases). The length of the CDR3 is 15 residues. The germline gives CDR1 SGHTA, CDR2 FQGNSA. Trimming took 5 bases from V and 6 from J, leaving 14 bases between them. As DNA, the CDR3 is TGTGCCAGCAGCCCGCAGACAGCTGTTAATTCACCCCTCCACTTT. Translation gives CASSPQTAVNSPLHF.

This clone was counted between two and nine times. The rearrangement uses TRBV4-1 and TRBJ2-3, with TRBD2 matching 10 bases. J gave up 0 bases and V 3 bases, and 6 bases lay outside the gene matches. The CDR3 has 17 amino acids. Germline V gives CDR1 MGHRA, CDR2 YSYEKL. In nucleotides, the CDR3 is TGCGCCAGCAGCCAGACTTGGACTAGCGGTAGCACAGATACGCAGTATTTT. Translation gives CASSQTWTSGSTDTQYF.

In this sample, this clone turned up a few times. The chain joins TRBV28 to TRBJ2-7; TRBD1 matches 8 bases. CDR1 and CDR2 from the germline V gene are MDHEN and SYDVKM. The CDR3 runs to 14 residues. V lost 6 bases, J lost 0 bases, and 4 bases stayed unmatched. The CDR3 here is CASSLGQDSYEQYF. CDR3 DNA sequence: TGTGCCAGCAGCCTGGGACAGGACTCCTACGAGCAGTACTTC.

V is TRBV18 and J is TRBJ1-5, with TRBD1 as a possible D gene (6 bases). Germline CDR1 reads KGHSH; CDR2 reads LQKENI. V lost 3 bases, J lost 1 base, and 10 bases lay in between. The CDR3 sequence is 15 residues long. The CDR3 here is CASSPGGGSNQPQHF. In DNA form, the CDR3 reads TGTGCCAGCTCACCGGGGGGCGGCAGCAATCAGCCCCAGCATTTT.

V gene TRBV11-2 combines with J gene TRBJ2-5; no definite D call. Per the germline V gene, CDR1 is SGHAT and CDR2 is FQNNGV. V dropped 3 bases and J dropped 1 base, with 9 bases sitting between them. There are 14 residues in the CDR3. The DNA for the CDR3 is TGTGCCAGCAGCTTGGCGGCTTTCCAAGAGACCCAGTACTTC. This gives the protein CASSLAAFQETQYF.

The chain joins TRBV19 to TRBJ2-7; 9 bases map to TRBD1. The ends lost 5 bases at V and 4 bases at J; junction bases unmatched: 9. The CDR3 has 15 residues. Looked up from germline, CDR1 is LNHDA and CDR2 is SQIVND (reference sequence). CDR3 in DNA: TGTGCCAGTAGTCCCCGGACAGGGGCAAGTTACGAGCAGTACTTC. It encodes CASSPRTGASYEQYF.

V and J are TRBV28 and TRBJ1-2; 7 bases fit TRBD1. This CDR3 has 12 residues. The V and J ends lost 5 bases and 7 bases, in that order; junction bases with no gene match: 4. CDR1 and CDR2 from the germline V gene are MDHEN and SYDVKM. The DNA of the CDR3 is TGTGCCAGCAGTATCGACAGGGTTGGCTACACCTTC. As protein: CASSIDRVGYTF.